This T cell receptor beta chain stems from a study of tumor and adjacent non-tumor tissue in lung cancer. Across the whole study: Aged about 30 to 76 years, patients included 10 men and five or six women with stage I to III disease. Samples averaged about 3.8 million productive TCRbeta reads each. Study-wide results and caveats: Normal lung showed higher cumulative top 100 clone frequency than tumor.

Worth noting for this clonotype: The antigen remains unidentified.

No cell sorting was done before RNA was extracted from the tissue. Donors were chemotherapy-naive, newly diagnosed lung cancer surgical patients in China, August–late 2014. The library came from three nested PCR rounds adapted from ARM-PCR protocols. TCRdb reanalysed the multiplex PCR reads using MiXCR and keeps one entry per CDR3 protein. The sample lists 65,000 to 95,000 distinct CDR3 sequences, around 75% occurring once. Germline V gives CDR1 DFQATT, CDR2 SNEGSKA (reference sequence). The CDR3 extends over 16 amino acids. The chain has TRBV20-1 and TRBJ2-4; 10 bases are a match to TRBD2. Source material: lung tumor tissue. This TCR came from a woman aged 45 to 65 with non-small cell lung cancer. The CDR3 is CLPQGSSGSGGNIQYF. CDR3 nucleotides: TGCCTTCCCCAGGGGTCTAGCGGGAGTGGTGGAAACATTCAGTACTTC.